The T cell receptor (beta chain) described here comes from a study of T cells after yellow fever vaccination. Regarding the study as a whole: At around 95% for CD4 and just over 85% for CD8, most primary-vaccination clones showed up again after the booster.

TCRdb recomputed calls from the 5' RACE reads with MiXCR, one row per CDR3 protein. The sample lists about 310,000 distinct CDR3 sequences; less than 4.5% were seen once. About this clonotype: What it recognizes is unknown.

Germline CDR1 SGHRS, CDR2 YFSETQ. Trimming removed 0 bases from V and 0 bases from J; junction bases left unmatched: 12. This CDR3 is built from 20 residues. This sequence was found in a man aged 18 to 30 who received the YFV17D yellow fever vaccine. The sample was PBMCs, taken on the day of the yellow fever booster vaccination. The rearrangement uses TRBV5-1 and TRBJ2-6, with TRBD2 matching 7 bases. The CDR3 coding sequence is TGCGCCAGCAGCTTGGGCAATCACCGGGGGGAGAGCTCTGGGGCCAACGTCCTGACTTTC. Protein sequence: CASSLGNHRGESSGANVLTF.